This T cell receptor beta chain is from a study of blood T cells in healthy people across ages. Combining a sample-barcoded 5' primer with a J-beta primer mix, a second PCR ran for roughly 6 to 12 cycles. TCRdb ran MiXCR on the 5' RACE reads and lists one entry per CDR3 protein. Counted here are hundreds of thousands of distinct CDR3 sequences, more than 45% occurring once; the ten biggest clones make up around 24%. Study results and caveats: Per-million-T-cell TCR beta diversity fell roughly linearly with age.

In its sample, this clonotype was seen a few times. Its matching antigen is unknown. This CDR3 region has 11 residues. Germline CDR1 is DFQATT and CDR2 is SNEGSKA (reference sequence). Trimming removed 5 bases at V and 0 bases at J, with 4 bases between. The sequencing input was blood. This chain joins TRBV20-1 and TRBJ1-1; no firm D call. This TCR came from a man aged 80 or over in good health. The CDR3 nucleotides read TGCAGTGCTGTCTTGAACACTGAAGCTTTCTTT. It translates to CSAVLNTEAFF.